This TCR beta chain was sequenced during a study of molecular identifiers for immune sequencing clone quantification. The study, taken as a whole, reports: Identical TCR molecules that share a barcode could lead to an underestimation of highly expanded clone sizes.

MiXCR, run by TCRdb on the PCR reads, gives a single entry per CDR3 protein. The sample holds about 640,000 distinct CDR3 sequences, just under 20% seen once. Concerning this clonotype: Its cognate antigen is unknown.

This clonotype was sampled from a human donor in good health. Some libraries in this study had Jurkat cell RNA spiked in. Sample: naive CD8+ T cells from blood, with Jurkat cell RNA spiked in. Subset: FACS-sorted CD8+CD4-CCR7+CD45RA+ naive T cells.

The CDR3 DNA reads TGTGCCAGCAGCGTAGGACAGGGGCTCGAGCAGTACTTC. Translation: CASSVGQGLEQYF. This chain links TRBV9 with TRBJ2-7, with 8 nucleotides matching TRBD1. There are 13 residues in the CDR3. Germline trimming cut 0 bases from V and 6 bases from J; bases unmatched to any gene: 2. Germline V gene lookup returns CDR1 SGDLS and CDR2 YYNGEE.